This T cell receptor (beta chain) was captured by sequencing in a study of cytomegalovirus exposure and HLA in healthy donors. Study outcomes and limitations: Later on, a genetic analysis was performed. It linked a missense variant in DCLRE1C with V- and J-gene trimming of TCR beta. Reportedly, diagnosis of cytomegalovirus status by the classifier showed high specificity and sensitivity. V segments that were indistinguishable, TRBV6-2 and TRBV6-3 among them, were omitted from analysis. According to a later analysis, most TCR beta chains associated with CMV appeared HLA-restricted.

Amplification used 60 Vbeta primers and 13 Jbeta primers. Clones were sequenced by immunoSEQ multiplex PCR, and TCRdb holds only the in-frame ones, with some missing. The table lists about 200,000 clones, around 79% of them singletons, with under 2% in the top ten. The CDR3 consists of 11 residues. Trimming cost V 7 bases and J 1 base, with 6 bases left between them. Germline CDR1 reads SQVTM; CDR2 reads ANQGSEA. As for this clone: Its target is unknown.

The TCR comes from a man aged 18 to 30 in good health and CMV-seronegative. Sequencing was done on a sample of PBMCs. The J gene is TRBJ2-3, the V gene TRBV29-1, with D perhaps matching TRBD2 (5 bases). The CDR3 protein is CSGGGTDTQYF. CDR3 bases: TGCAGCGGGGGAGGCACAGATACGCAGTATTTT.